This T cell receptor (beta chain) came from a study of T cell responses to AZD1222 COVID-19 vaccine. The CDR3 loop spans 16 amino acids. V was clipped by 2 bases and J by 3 bases, with 15 bases between them. Germline values: CDR1 SGHRS, CDR2 YFSETQ. Measured with immunoSEQ multiplex PCR; TCRdb has only the in-frame clones, and not every one. This table holds tens of thousands of clones, roughly 88% found once. Study-wide findings and caveats: Of spike-specific TCRs, nearly half reportedly target regions left unmutated in variants.

To note about this clone: Its cognate antigen is unknown.

This receptor was obtained from an adult who received the AZD1222 COVID-19 vaccine. The starting material was peripheral blood, obtained 28 days after the second AZD1222 dose. The chain employs TRBV5-1 and TRBJ1-3; no clear D. The CDR3 nucleotides are TGCGCCAGCAGCTTAGAAGGAGGGAACATTGGAAACACCATATATTTT. Translating it yields CASSLEGGNIGNTIYF.